This T cell receptor (beta chain) originates from a study of response to subunit inactivated influenza vaccine. This clonotype was observed a few times. Its cognate antigen is unknown. This CDR3 comprises 15 residues. From germline, CDR1 is SGHRS and CDR2 YFSETQ. V gave up 0 bases and J gave up 10 bases, with 14 bases separating them. TCRdb re-called the RT-PCR reads with MiXCR, one entry per CDR3 protein. The table has hundreds of thousands of distinct CDR3 sequences, about 25% seen once. General study points: Authors suggested each seasonal flu vaccination may recruit only limited numbers of new T cells.

This specimen consisted of CD4+ T cells sorted from PBMCs, obtained roughly 5 days after vaccination. The chain recombines TRBV5-1 with TRBJ1-6; maybe TRBD1 (5 bases). This TCR was recovered from a man in his fifties or sixties who received an inactivated influenza vaccine. The chain's CDR3 is CASSLVQGFGSPLHF. CDR3 sequence (DNA): TGCGCCAGCAGCTTGGTCCAGGGCTTTGGATCACCCCTCCACTTT.